The 3 T cell receptor beta chains below were found in one sample sequenced in a study of CXCR3-negative and CXCR3-positive naive CD8 T cells. The libraries of TRB cDNA were constructed through 5' RACE using UMI labels. TCRdb reprocessed the 5' RACE reads and keeps a single row for each CDR3 protein, giving no DNA. The sample totals some 130,000 distinct CDR3 sequences; its top ten clones hold around 0.44%. No antigen has been identified for these receptors. Study-wide results and caveats: Comparison of naive cells showed more hydrophobic TRB CDR3s in CXCR3-positive than in CXCR3-negative naive cells.

Sequenced: naive CXCR3+ CD8+ T cells from blood. Subset of the sample: CD45RO-CCR7+CD27+CD95- naive CD8+ T cells expressing CXCR3 (TNR3+). These receptors came from a human donor in good health. Some clones in this sample may be carry-over from other donors' samples.

V usage is TRBV7-9 and J usage is TRBJ2-5. Looked up from germline, CDR1 is SEHNR and CDR2 is FQNEAQ (reference sequence). CDR3 length: 14 residues. CDR3 sequence reads: CASSLGLQQETQYF.

V is TRBV3-1 and J is TRBJ2-7; TCRdb proposes TRBD1, but this gene call is untestable without DNA. Germline loops: CDR1 LGHDT, CDR2 YNNKEL (reference sequence). The CDR3 is 15 amino acids. CDR3: CASSLPGQGAYEQYF.

The chain recombines TRBV11-3 with TRBJ2-1. CDR1 and CDR2 (germline): SGHNT, YENEEA. This CDR3 has 15 amino acids. The CDR3 sequence is CASSFGRGSYNEQFF.